This T cell receptor beta chain was profiled in a study of blood T cell repertoires in COVID-19. The length of the CDR3 is 16 residues. CDR1 is KGHSH, CDR2 LQKENI, per germline. Trimming shortened V by 4 bases and J by 2 bases, and 15 bases separated the two germline ends. Produced via immunoSEQ multiplex PCR; TCRdb's table is partial and in-frame only. This sample yields a few hundred thousand clones, of which 88% are seen a single time; about 1% belongs to the top ten. The sequenced sample consisted of peripheral blood. The sequence was obtained from a woman aged 40 to 55 who had recovered from COVID-19. The J gene is TRBJ1-5, the V gene TRBV18; possible D gene TRBD1, 5 bases. The CDR3 here is CASSRRGGDGNQPQHF. The DNA of the CDR3 is TGTGCCAGCTCACGTCGTGGGGGGGATGGCAATCAGCCCCAGCATTTT. Drawing the rest from reference TRBV18 and TRBJ1-5, the complete variable domain is NAGVMQNPRHLVRRRGQEARLRCSPMKGHSHVYWYRQLPEEGLKFMVYLQKENIIDESGMPKERFSAEFPKEGPSILRIQQVVRGDSAAYFCASSRRGGDGNQPQHFGDGTRLSIL.